This T cell receptor beta chain was sequenced for a study of blood T cell repertoires in COVID-19. About the research overall: Acute-phase and convalescent COVID-19 samples originated in the United States, Italy and Spain.

Per the original methods: The assay estimated nucleated cells by amplifying reference gene primers. Produced via immunoSEQ multiplex PCR; TCRdb's table is partial and in-frame only. The D gene and trimming were derived from the DNA, and the V and J assignments and clone size from that table. The sample holds 300,000 to 450,000 clones, around 90% seen once. Germline values: CDR1 MDHEN, CDR2 SYDVKM. The CDR3 runs 16 residues. Trimming removed 2 bases from V and 4 bases from J; junction bases left unmatched: 7. This chain joins TRBV28 and TRBJ2-1; 8 nucleotides match TRBD1. This TCR was recovered from a woman aged 25 to 39 with COVID-19, enrolled during active disease. Sample: peripheral blood. The CDR3 reads CASSLPVGQVYNEQFF. CDR3 DNA: TGTGCCAGCAGTTTACCGGTGGGACAGGTATACAATGAGCAGTTCTTC.